The following is a TCR beta chain sequence with its context. The donors, all of them Caucasian adults, lived in Nashville, Tennessee. The data were produced by immunoSEQ multiplex PCR, yet TCRdb's version contains in-frame clones alone and is incomplete. The table shows about 1.4 million clones, with approximately 96% occurring only once. This record belongs to a study of shared clonotypes between healthy human individuals. The CDR3 length is 14 residues. In germline, CDR1 is SGHRS, CDR2 YFSETQ. V was trimmed by 0 bases and J by 3 bases, leaving 8 bases between them. This receptor was taken from a man aged 30 to 39 in good health. The chain couples TRBV5-1 to TRBJ2-3; D is ambiguous. The sample was naive CD4+ T cells sorted from blood. The sample's subset: CD45RA+ positively selected. CDR3 nucleotides: TGCGCCAGCAGCTTGGATCCGGCAACAGATACGCAGTATTTT. This gives the protein CASSLDPATDTQYF.